This T cell receptor (beta chain) was recorded in a study of T cells after yellow fever vaccination. Findings of the study overall: Most clones from primary vaccination resurfaced after the booster (approximately 95% CD4, over 85% CD8).

Germline CDR1 and CDR2: MDHEN and SYDVKM. This CDR3 comprises 13 residues. Trimming shortened V by 8 bases and J by 2 bases, and 13 bases separated the two germline ends. This clonotype was found many times. The antigen remains undetermined. Each CDR3 protein gets one entry after TCRdb re-called the 5' RACE reads with MiXCR. Altogether about 30,000 distinct CDR3 sequences are present, around 4.8% being singletons, with the ten largest covering around 45%. The receptor comes from a young man who received the YFV17D yellow fever vaccine. Sequenced here: CD8+ T cells sorted from PBMCs, sampled 5 days after the yellow fever booster vaccination. The chain links TRBV28 to TRBJ2-7; perhaps TRBD2 as D (6 bases). The CDR3 is CASRGGDPYEQYF. CDR3 nucleotides: TGTGCCAGCCGCGGCGGGGACCCCTACGAGCAGTACTTC.